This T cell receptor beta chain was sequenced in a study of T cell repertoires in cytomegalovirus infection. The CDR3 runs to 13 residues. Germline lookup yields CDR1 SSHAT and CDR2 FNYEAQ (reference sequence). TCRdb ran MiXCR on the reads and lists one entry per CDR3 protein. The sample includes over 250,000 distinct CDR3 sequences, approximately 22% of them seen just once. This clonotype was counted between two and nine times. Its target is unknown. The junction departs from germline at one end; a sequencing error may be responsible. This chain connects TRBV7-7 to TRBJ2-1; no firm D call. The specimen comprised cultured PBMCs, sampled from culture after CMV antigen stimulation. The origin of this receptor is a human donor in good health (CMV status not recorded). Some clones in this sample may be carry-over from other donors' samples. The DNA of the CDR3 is TGTGCTAGCAGCTCCCCGGACTACAATGAGCAGTTCTTC. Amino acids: CASSSPDYNEQFF.